The rows below give T cell receptor beta chains drawn from one sample of a study of graft-versus-host responses after intestinal transplantation. Their specific antigens are unknown. The table came from immunoSEQ multiplex PCR; TCRdb's copy has only in-frame clones and leaves some out. The sample lists 65,000 to 85,000 clones, around 86% occurring once. Sample: unstimulated CD8+ T cells sorted from spleen or lymph node cells, taken before transplant. The source of these receptors is a human donor who was the organ donor for an intestinal transplant. The CDR3 runs from the conserved cysteine through the conserved F or W. D genes are given only for firm matches. The size field is filled for only some rows; it gives once, few, many or a size class.

>.|TRBJ1-2|TRBV29-1|.
CSVTGEQGAYGYTF
TGCAGCGTTACGGGTGAACAGGGTGCGTATGGCTACACCTTC
>.|TRBJ2-7|TRBV11-2|TRBD2
CASSEPLAGTSYEQYF
TGTGCCAGCAGCGAACCGCTAGCGGGAACATCCTACGAGCAGTACTTC
>.|TRBJ2-7|TRBV7-6|.
CASSLFEGYEQYF
TGTGCCAGCAGCTTATTCGAGGGTTACGAGCAGTACTTC
>.|TRBJ1-1|TRBV5-4|.
CASSPHLHTEAFF
TGTGCCAGCAGCCCCCACCTGCACACTGAAGCTTTCTTT
>.|TRBJ2-7|TRBV9|.
CASSARASGNEQYF
TGTGCCAGCAGCGCCCGGGCCTCGGGGAACGAGCAGTACTTC
>.|TRBJ2-5|TRBV5-1|.
CASSSSGSGRPGETQYF
TGCGCCAGCAGCTCCTCGGGGTCGGGGCGACCGGGAGAGACCCAGTACTTC
>.|TRBJ2-1|TRBV5-4|.
CASSLPSGLPSYNEQFF
TGTGCCAGCAGCCTGCCAAGTGGCCTCCCCTCCTACAATGAGCAGTTCTTC
>once|TRBJ2-4|TRBV9|.
CASSVGESKVAKNIQYF
TGTGCCAGCAGCGTAGGGGAGTCGAAGGTGGCCAAAAACATTCAGTACTTC
>.|TRBJ1-5|TRBV28|TRBD1
CASSWTGANQPQHF
TGTGCCAGCAGTTGGACAGGGGCCAATCAGCCCCAGCATTTT
>.|TRBJ1-1|TRBV4-1|.
CASSLAQGAYTEAFF
TGCGCCAGCAGCCTAGCACAGGGTGCGTACACTGAAGCTTTCTTT
>medium-sized|TRBJ2-1|TRBV11-2|.
CASSLAVGQPHNEQFF
TGTGCCAGCAGCTTAGCCGTCGGGCAGCCTCACAATGAGCAGTTCTTC
>.|TRBJ2-7|TRBV27|.
CASSPRVGMEQYF
TGTGCCAGCAGCCCGAGAGTAGGTATGGAGCAGTACTTC
>.|TRBJ1-5|TRBV30|.
CAWSQGSNQPQHF
TGTGCCTGGAGTCAGGGATCCAATCAGCCCCAGCATTTT
>.|TRBJ1-2|TRBV19|.
CASIVTGDTNYGYTF
TGTGCCAGTATAGTGACGGGAGATACTAACTATGGCTACACCTTC
>.|TRBJ2-7|TRBV29-1|.
CSVEEPRYEQYF
TGCAGCGTTGAAGAACCGCGTTACGAGCAGTACTTC
>.|TRBJ2-1|TRBV7-2|TRBD2
CASSLGSGGVGEQFF
TGTGCCAGCAGCTTAGGCAGCGGGGGAGTGGGTGAGCAGTTCTTC
>few|TRBJ2-1|TRBV10-1|TRBD2
CASRLAGGLNEQFF
TGCGCCAGCAGGCTAGCGGGGGGGCTCAATGAGCAGTTCTTC
>.|TRBJ2-1|TRBV27|.
CASSLSDFYKSSYNEQFF
TGTGCCAGCAGTTTATCGGACTTTTACAAGAGCTCCTACAATGAGCAGTTCTTC
>.|TRBJ1-5|TRBV6-1|.
CASSELGGNQPQHF
TGTGCCAGCAGTGAATTGGGTGGCAATCAGCCCCAGCATTTT
>.|TRBJ1-1|TRBV4-2|.
CASSQERLMGTEAFF
TGTGCCAGCAGCCAAGAGAGGTTAATGGGCACTGAAGCTTTCTTT
>once|TRBJ1-6|TRBV6-5|.
CASSYALGRAGSPLHF
TGTGCCAGCAGTTACGCTTTGGGCCGGGCCGGTTCACCCCTCCACTTT
>.|TRBJ1-1|TRBV27|.
CASSPASGPEAFF
TGTGCCAGCAGTCCTGCGTCCGGACCTGAAGCTTTCTTT
>.|TRBJ2-1|TRBV5-4|TRBD2
CASSFTGTSAYNEQFF
TGTGCCAGCAGCTTTACCGGGACTAGCGCTTACAATGAGCAGTTCTTC
>.|TRBJ2-7|TRBV7-9|.
CASSLEGLEQYF
TGTGCCAGCAGCTTAGAGGGGCTCGAGCAGTACTTC
>.|TRBJ1-2|TRBV10-2|.
CASQSNTDGYTF
TGCGCCAGCCAGTCAAACACAGATGGCTACACCTTC
>.|TRBJ1-1|TRBV9|.
CASSPNRDLAEAFF
TGTGCCAGCAGCCCGAACAGGGACCTCGCTGAAGCTTTCTTT